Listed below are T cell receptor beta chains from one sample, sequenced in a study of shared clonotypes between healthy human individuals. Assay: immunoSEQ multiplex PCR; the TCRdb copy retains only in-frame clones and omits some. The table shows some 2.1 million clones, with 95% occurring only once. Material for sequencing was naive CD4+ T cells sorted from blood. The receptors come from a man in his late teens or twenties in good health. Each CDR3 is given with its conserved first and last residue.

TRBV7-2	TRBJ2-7	CASSYTSGTSYEQYF
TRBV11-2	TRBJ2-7	CASSSLSAIYEQYF
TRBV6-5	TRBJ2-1	CASSRGTGAYNEQFF
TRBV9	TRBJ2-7	CASSVNPDSPYEQYF
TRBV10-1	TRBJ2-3	CASSESTGRGTDTQYF
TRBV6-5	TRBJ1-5	CASSYHSYRDQPQHF
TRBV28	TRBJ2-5	CASSTLAGKETQYF
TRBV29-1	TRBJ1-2	CSVTGGSDGYTF
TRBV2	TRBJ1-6	CASSDTASNSPLHF
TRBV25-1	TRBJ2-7	CASSGTGRYEQYF
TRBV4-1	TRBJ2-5	CASSQGDKPQETQYF
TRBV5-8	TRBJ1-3	CASSSGQGYF
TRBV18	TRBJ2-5	CASSPGGVQETQYF
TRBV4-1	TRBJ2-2	CASSLWTGTTGELFF
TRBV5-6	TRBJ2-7	CASSWKPAYEQYF
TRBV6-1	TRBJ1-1	CASSERGARTEAFF
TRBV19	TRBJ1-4	CASRQGAREKLFF
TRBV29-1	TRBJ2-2	CSVDGRNTGELFF
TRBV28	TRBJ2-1	CASSSAGQGTAEQFF
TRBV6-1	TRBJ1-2	CASSEAVLGKNYGYTF
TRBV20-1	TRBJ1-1	CSAMTASEAFF
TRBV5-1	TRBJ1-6	CASSLEGGRGSPLHF
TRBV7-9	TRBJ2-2	CASSPRSGGNTGELFF
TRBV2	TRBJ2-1	CASSVPAGGRNEQFF
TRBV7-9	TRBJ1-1	CASSWAGVNTEAFF
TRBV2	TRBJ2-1	CASSESNNEQFF
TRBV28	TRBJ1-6	CASSSAGTTPHF
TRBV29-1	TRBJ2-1	CSVEDHGFFGYNEQFF
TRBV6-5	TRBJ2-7	CASSYRQVGYEQYF
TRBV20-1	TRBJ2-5	CSAGGKETQYF
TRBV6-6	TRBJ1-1	CASSSETGRGAEAFF
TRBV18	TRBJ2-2	CASSPLVYDNTGELFF